This TCR beta chain was captured by sequencing in a study of siplizumab effects on memory and regulatory T cells. General study results and limits: The alloreactive clones that mapped to unstimulated subsets made up only a minor fraction. Major contributors to the alloresponse seemed to be naive T cells, which also appeared more diverse than memory cells. Significantly reduced by siplizumab was the cumulative frequency of alloreactive sequences, namely those traceable to unstimulated CD4+ memory cells.

Points on this clone: Its matching antigen is unknown.

Method: immunoSEQ multiplex PCR; TCRdb's copy keeps in-frame clones and lacks some. The profile shows 100,000 or so clones, 80% to 95% of them singletons. Germline V lookup: CDR1 MNHEY, CDR2 SVGAGI. Trimming removed 8 bases from V and 7 bases from J; junction bases left unmatched: 11. This CDR3 spans 14 amino acids. Sequenced: CD4+ T cells sorted from blood. This sequence originates from a human donor in good health. The V call is TRBV6-5, the J call TRBJ1-2; TRBD1 agrees at 9 bases. The CDR3, as DNA: TGTGCCAGCGCCTGGACAGGGGAGAGGCGTGGCTACACCTTC. Its protein product is CASAWTGERRGYTF.